This TCR beta chain was observed in a study of shared clonotypes between healthy human individuals. Study-level background: A couple of women and a few men aged 18 to 49 served as donors. Study findings and constraints: It was anticipated that sequencing depth would influence how many clonotypes donors shared.

As to this clone: No antigen is known for it.

The unsorted PBMC sample used ten immunoSEQ deep assay plates. Only in-frame clones appear in the TCRdb table, and some are missing; sequencing was by immunoSEQ multiplex PCR. The sample carries about 490,000 clones, around 78% recorded once. This CDR3 comprises 17 residues. V shed 3 bases and J shed 7 bases, with 23 bases lying between them. Looked up from germline, CDR1 is SGHVS and CDR2 is FNYEAQ. V is TRBV7-6 and J is TRBJ2-3; tentatively, D is TRBD2 (6 bases). Sequenced material: PBMCs. The sequence came from a middle-aged woman in good health. Some clones in this sample may be carry-over from other donors' samples. The CDR3 sequence is CASSLTLSGLIRNTQYF. The CDR3 DNA reads TGTGCCAGCAGCTTGACCCTCTCGGGACTCATCAGGAATACGCAGTATTTT.